This paragraph covers one TCR beta chain sequence. As yet, its antigen is unknown. The data belong to a study of cytomegalovirus exposure and HLA in healthy donors. Overall study findings and caveats: A previous analysis found most TCR beta V segments productive roughly 87% or roughly 30% of the time. In a later analysis, an Asian-associated ancestry cluster reportedly showed fewer N-insertions than the roughly 730-donor mean. In a later analysis, specific HLA alleles were associated with 15,000 to 20,000 TCR beta sequences at a 0.05 false discovery rate. The authors later found TCR association rates varying by HLA locus, with DRB1 most and HLA-C fewest.

PCR primers comprised 60 Vbeta and 13 Jbeta primers. Libraries were prepared by immunoSEQ multiplex PCR; TCRdb keeps only in-frame clonotypes and omits some of them. The sample contains around 180,000 clones, roughly 80% of which appear only once. Germline CDR1 reads MNHNS; CDR2 reads SASEGT. V was clipped by 8 bases and J by 5 bases, with 13 bases between them. CDR3 length: 13 residues. The material sequenced was PBMCs. The TCR sequence derives from a man aged 35-49 years in good health and CMV-seronegative. The rearrangement joins TRBV6-1 to TRBJ1-5, with D hard to call. The CDR3 DNA reads as TGTGCCAGCCTTAGTGGTAGATATCAGCCCCAGCATTTT. This gives the protein CASLSGRYQPQHF.